This T cell receptor beta chain was sequenced during a study of blood T cell repertoires in COVID-19. Study context: The United States, Italy and Spain supplied acute and convalescent COVID-19 samples.

Method: immunoSEQ multiplex PCR; TCRdb's copy keeps in-frame clones and lacks some. The profile shows 200,000 to 250,000 clones, about nine tenths of them singletons. The CDR3 runs 15 residues. CDR1 is SGHRS and CDR2 is YFSETQ in the germline V gene. V gave up 3 bases and J gave up 8 bases, with 20 bases separating them. V and J are TRBV5-1 and TRBJ1-1; D call uncertain. Sequenced material: peripheral blood. The receptor was isolated from a young man with COVID-19, enrolled during active disease. CDR3 in DNA: TGCGCCAGCAGCTCCTTCCGCGGCCAGCGCGGGGAAGCTTTCTTT. Its protein product is CASSSFRGQRGEAFF.